What follows are 8 T cell receptor beta chains derived from one specimen sequenced in a study of long-term antiretroviral therapy in people with HIV. The immunoSEQ assay was v3.0, run at survey level. The method was immunoSEQ multiplex PCR; TCRdb's version includes in-frame clones alone and lacks a portion of them. Found here are over 10,000 clones, roughly 80% of them singletons; the top ten hold approximately 10%. The material was unsorted PBMCs, obtained 0.8 years before starting antiretroviral therapy. The receptors were sampled from a woman in her forties with HIV.

This clone occurred a few times. The V gene is TRBV6-1, the J gene TRBJ1-5; weak D call: TRBD1 (6 bases). The germline V and J ends were trimmed by 6 bases and 1 base, with 7 bases remaining between them. This CDR3 is built from 13 residues. CDR1 is MNHNS, CDR2 SASEGT, per germline. The CDR3 region has the DNA TGTGCCAGCAGCGGACAGAGCAATCAGCCCCAGCATTTT. It yields the protein CASSGQSNQPQHF.

The chain links TRBV11-3 to TRBJ2-7, with 13 bases identical to TRBD2. Germline assignment: CDR1 SGHNT and CDR2 YENEEA. The CDR3 consists of 15 residues. V lost 5 bases to trimming and J lost 2 bases; unmatched junction nucleotides: 3. DNA for the CDR3: TGTGCCAGCAGCGCAGGACTAGCGGGAGCCTACGAGCAGTACTTC. Its translation is CASSAGLAGAYEQYF.

The chain couples TRBV14 to TRBJ1-5; unclear D gene. Trimming pared 2 bases from V and 4 bases from J, leaving 3 bases between. Germline loops: CDR1 SGHDN, CDR2 FVKESK. This CDR3 spans 12 amino acids. The CDR3 reads CASSQFNQPQHF. The CDR3 DNA reads as TGTGCCAGCAGCCAATTTAATCAGCCCCAGCATTTT.

In nucleotides, the CDR3 is TGTGCCAGCAGTGAACTATGGTTTCAGCCCCAGCATTTT. Amino acid sequence: CASSELWFQPQHF. The chain couples TRBV6-1 to TRBJ1-5; D is undetermined. This CDR3 comprises 13 residues. V was cut by 2 bases and J by 6 bases, with 8 bases left in between. CDR1 is MNHNS, CDR2 SASEGT, per germline.

The chain employs TRBV21-1 and TRBJ1-2. TRBV21-1 is reported as a pseudogene. This CDR3 contains 15 residues. As DNA, the CDR3 is TGTGCCAGCAGCAAAGACTTCGGGGGGCACTATGGCTACACCTTC. Amino acid sequence: CASSKDFGGHYGYTF.

CDR3 residues: CASSLETLSYEQYF. In nucleotides, the CDR3 is TGTGCCAGCAGCTTGGAGACACTTTCCTACGAGCAGTACTTC. The chain has TRBV5-8 and TRBJ2-7; no reliable D call. V lost 0 bases and J lost 1, with 8 bases in between. The CDR3 has 14 residues. The germline CDR1 and CDR2 sequences are SGHTS and YDEGEE.

The genes are TRBV7-2 and TRBJ1-2; 8 nucleotides align to TRBD1. This CDR3 is 14 amino acids long. Germline V gives CDR1 SGHTA, CDR2 FQGNSA. The V and J ends lost 4 bases and 7 bases, in that order; junction bases with no gene match: 8. This CDR3 reads CASSSGQGLGGYTF. The CDR3 DNA follows: TGTGCCAGCAGCTCAGGACAGGGCTTGGGTGGCTACACCTTC.

The chain has TRBV6-1 and TRBJ2-3; D possibly matches TRBD1 or TRBD2 (5 bases each). Trimming cost V 8 bases and J 0 bases, with 9 bases left between them. The CDR3 contains 13 residues. CDR1 and CDR2 from the germline V gene are MNHNS and SASEGT. The CDR3 reads CASGTTSTDTQYF. The CDR3 region has the DNA TGTGCCAGCGGGACGACTAGCACAGATACGCAGTATTTT.